The 32 T cell receptor beta chains below all came from one sample that was sequenced in a study of cytomegalovirus exposure and HLA in healthy donors. PCR primers comprised 60 Vbeta and 13 Jbeta primers. The assay was immunoSEQ multiplex PCR, and TCRdb's table has in-frame clones only and misses some. Seen here are around 130,000 clones, around 83% observed once, and the top ten hold 1.2%. Sequenced material: PBMCs. These receptors came from a girl aged 2-10 years in good health and CMV-seronegative.

V gene TRBV19 combines with J gene TRBJ1-1; D is possibly TRBD1 (6 bases). The CDR3 spans 13 residues. Trimming removed 6 bases from V and 6 bases from J, with 14 bases in between. CDR1 is LNHDA and CDR2 is SQIVND in the germline V gene (reference sequence). CDR3 protein: CASRPNRAAEAFF. CDR3 bases: TGTGCCAGTAGACCGAACAGGGCCGCTGAAGCTTTCTTT.

A single count supports this clone. V is TRBV27 and J is TRBJ1-2, with 8 bases lining up with TRBD1. With V trimmed by 3 bases and J by 5 bases, 8 bases remained unmatched. Germline lookup yields CDR1 MNHEY and CDR2 SMNVEV (reference sequence). The CDR3 is 15 residues long. CDR3 bases: TGTGCCAGCAGTTTGTCTAGGACAGGGAAATATGGCTACACCTTC. It codes for CASSLSRTGKYGYTF.

The J gene is TRBJ2-7, the V gene TRBV19, with TRBD1 matching 11 bases. The CDR3 runs to 14 residues. The J segment lost 3 bases and the V segment lost 6 bases, leaving 4 bases of the junction unmatched. Germline lookup yields CDR1 LNHDA and CDR2 SQIVND (reference sequence). DNA of the CDR3: TGTGCCAGTAGAAGGACAGGGGGCGACTACGAGCAGTACTTC. It codes for CASRRTGGDYEQYF.

Details on this clone: Germline and junction disagree at one end, which may indicate a read error. The chain joins TRBV7-7 to TRBJ2-1, with D possibly TRBD1 on 5 matching bases. The CDR3 is 13 amino acids. Germline assignment: CDR1 SSHAT and CDR2 FNYEAQ (reference sequence). The CDR3 nucleotides are TGTGCTAGCAGCTTCAGTGTCAGGGAAGAGCAGTTCTTC. Translated: CASSFSVREEQFF.

This chain links TRBV9 with TRBJ2-1; D may be TRBD1 (5 bases). Trimming shortened V by 4 bases and J by 8 bases, and 19 bases separated the two germline ends. The germline gives CDR1 SGDLS, CDR2 YYNGEE. The CDR3 loop spans 15 amino acids. CDR3 sequence (DNA): TGTGCCAGCAGCCCCTACCCCCGACAGCCCCATGAGCAGTTCTTC. Translation: CASSPYPRQPHEQFF. Full variable domain (outside the CDR3, taken from reference TRBV9 and TRBJ2-1): DSGVTQTPKHLITATGQRVTLRCSPRSGDLSVYWYQQSLDQGLQFLIQYYNGEERAKGNILERFSAQQFPDLHSELNLSSLELGDSALYFCASSPYPRQPHEQFFGPGTRLTVL.

The chain recombines TRBV4-3 with TRBJ2-1, with TRBD2 identical over 13 bases. The V and J ends lost 1 base and 4 bases, in that order; junction bases with no gene match: 1. The CDR3 totals 16 residues. From germline, CDR1 is LGHNA and CDR2 YSLEER. The CDR3 DNA sequence: TGCGCCAGCAGCCAAGGGACTAGCGGGGGTTACAATGAGCAGTTCTTC. It specifies CASSQGTSGGYNEQFF.

The chain links TRBV19 to TRBJ1-1; the match to TRBD1 covers 9 bases. J was trimmed by 10 bases and V by 5 bases; bases with no gene match: 17. Germline V gene lookup returns CDR1 LNHDA and CDR2 SQIVND (reference sequence). The CDR3 extends over 16 amino acids. CDR3 amino acids: CASSPFEGQGGLGAFF. The CDR3 nucleotides read TGTGCCAGTAGTCCATTCGAGGGACAGGGTGGTTTAGGAGCTTTCTTT.

In regard to this clone: The sample holds other DNA sequences that translate to the same CDR3. The chain uses TRBV7-8 and TRBJ1-3; D is undetermined. Germline V gene data show CDR1 as SGHVS and CDR2 as FQNEAQ. CDR3 length: 16 residues. The V gene lost 7 bases and the J gene lost 2 bases, with 18 bases spanning the gap. The CDR3 loop is CASTPNLATAGNTIYF. The CDR3 region has the DNA TGTGCCAGCACCCCAAACTTAGCCACCGCTGGAAACACCATATATTTT.

The rearrangement uses TRBV19 and TRBJ2-5; D is unresolved. CDR3 length: 14 residues. V shed 3 bases and J shed 2 bases, with 10 bases lying between them. Germline values: CDR1 LNHDA, CDR2 SQIVND (reference sequence). The CDR3 DNA is TGTGCCAGTAGTATCAGGCAGAAGCAAGAGACCCAGTACTTC. It yields the protein CASSIRQKQETQYF. The full variable domain, rest sourced from reference TRBV19 and TRBJ2-5, is DGGITQSPKYLFRKEGQNVTLSCEQNLNHDAMYWYRQDPGQGLRLIYYSQIVNDFQKGDIAEGYSVSREKKESFPLTVTSAQKNPTAFYLCASSIRQKQETQYFGPGTRLLVL.

The chain recombines TRBV7-3 with TRBJ1-2; the match to TRBD1 covers 9 bases. Trimming removed 8 bases from V and 7 bases from J; junction bases left unmatched: 5. The CDR3 runs 12 residues. CDR1 SGHTA and CDR2 FQGTGA come from the germline V gene. CDR3 amino acids: CASGSDRGGYTF. The DNA for the CDR3 is TGTGCCAGCGGCTCGGACAGGGGTGGCTACACCTTC.

V gene TRBV13 combines with J gene TRBJ2-4, with TRBD2 as a possible D gene (5 bases). This CDR3 has 21 residues. Trimming removed 5 bases at V and 0 bases at J, with 29 bases between. Germline assignment: CDR1 PRHDT and CDR2 FYEKMQ (reference sequence). CDR3 amino acids: CASSPSSSGGGDFLAKNIQYF. CDR3 bases: TGTGCCAGCAGCCCATCTTCTAGTGGAGGTGGCGATTTTTTAGCCAAAAACATTCAGTACTTC.

This chain connects TRBV9 to TRBJ2-2; 7 nucleotides match TRBD1. The V segment lost 2 bases and the J segment 1 base; nucleotides outside the gene matches: 2. Germline values: CDR1 SGDLS, CDR2 YYNGEE. The CDR3 spans 15 residues. Here the CDR3 DNA reads TGTGCCAGCAGCGTGAGGACAGGGAACACCGGGGAGCTGTTTTTT. Protein product: CASSVRTGNTGELFF.

The rearrangement uses TRBV7-3 and TRBJ2-3; 8 bases map to TRBD1. The CDR3 has 16 amino acids. Trimming at V came to 5 bases and at J to 11 bases, leaving 18 bases not matched to a gene. Germline CDR1 reads SGHTA; CDR2 reads FQGTGA. CDR3 loop: CASSDTGGVSSWRQYF. The CDR3 DNA reads as TGTGCCAGCAGCGACACAGGGGGTGTTTCCTCCTGGAGGCAGTATTTT.

The rearrangement uses TRBV7-7 and TRBJ2-5; TRBD2 matches 9 bases. The J segment lost 4 bases and the V segment lost 5 bases, leaving 8 bases of the junction unmatched. The CDR3 contains 15 residues. The germline gives CDR1 SSHAT, CDR2 FNYEAQ (reference sequence). The CDR3 DNA reads TGTGCCAGCAGCACCGGGCGGGAGGGTCCAGAGACCCAGTACTTC. This sequence encodes CASSTGREGPETQYF.

This clone has more than one count but fewer than ten. One end of the junction varies from germline; a read error may be responsible. The chain joins TRBV6-4 to TRBJ2-1; 7 bases line up with TRBD1. CDR1 and CDR2 from the germline V gene are MRHNA and SNTAGT. The CDR3 consists of 14 residues. CDR3 DNA sequence: TGTGCCAGCAGTGACAGAAATGAGGGGGCGAATCCCATCTTC. It codes for CASSDRNEGANPIF.

This clone was recorded once. The chain combines TRBV10-1 with TRBJ2-7, with D possibly matching TRBD1 (6 bases). The V gene lost 2 bases and the J gene lost 0 bases, with 17 bases spanning the gap. Per germline, CDR1 WNHNN and CDR2 SYGVQD (reference sequence). This CDR3 is 17 amino acids long. The CDR3 here is CASSETQQGLSSYEQYF. CDR3 bases: TGCGCCAGCAGTGAGACCCAGCAGGGGCTGAGCTCCTACGAGCAGTACTTC.

V and J are TRBV6-6 and TRBJ2-7; D might be TRBD2 (6 bases). V was trimmed by 6 bases and J by 6 bases, leaving 21 bases between them. This CDR3 is 15 amino acids long. Germline V CDR1 and CDR2: MNHNY, SVGAGI (reference sequence). CDR3 bases: TGTGCCAGCAGAACTCAGGGACCCGGGGGAGGCGAGCAGTACTTC. It specifies CASRTQGPGGGEQYF.

This chain joins TRBV4-2 and TRBJ2-3; the match to TRBD2 covers 8 bases. V was clipped by 0 bases and J by 4 bases; unmatched bases: 6. CDR1 and CDR2 (germline): LGHNA, YNFKEQ. There are 16 residues in the CDR3. CDR3 nucleotide sequence: TGTGCCAGCAGCCAAGATTGGGCTAGCGGGTCAGATACGCAGTATTTT. The encoded protein is CASSQDWASGSDTQYF.

In its sample, this clone was seen a few times. The rearrangement links TRBV11-2 to TRBJ2-7; 12 nucleotides line up with TRBD2. Unmatched junction bases numbered 4, after V lost 4 bases and J lost 3 bases. Germline V gene lookup returns CDR1 SGHAT and CDR2 FQNNGV. CDR3 size: 15 residues. The CDR3 is CASSSRGLAGYEQYF. The CDR3 bases are TGTGCCAGCAGCTCCCGGGGACTAGCGGGCTACGAGCAGTACTTC.

V and J are TRBV7-2 and TRBJ1-4; D ambiguous. The V end lost 1 base, the J end lost 8 bases, and 8 bases lay between the germline ends. CDR3 length equals 13 residues. Germline values: CDR1 SGHTA, CDR2 FQGNSA. The CDR3 nucleotides are TGTGCCAGCAGCTTAGTATGGGAGGAAAAACTGTTTTTT. This encodes CASSLVWEEKLFF. Complete variable domain (other parts from reference TRBV7-2 and TRBJ1-4): GAGVSQSPSNKVTEKGKDVELRCDPISGHTALYWYRQSLGQGLEFLIYFQGNSAPDKSGLPSDRFSAERTGGSVSTLTIQRTQQEDSAVYLCASSLVWEEKLFFGSGTQLSVL.

The V and J genes are TRBV6-6 and TRBJ2-2; D is ambiguous. The CDR3 totals 14 residues. Trimming took 6 bases from V and 1 from J, leaving 9 bases between them. Germline loops: CDR1 MNHNY, CDR2 SVGAGI (reference sequence). The CDR3 nucleotides are TGTGCCAGCAGCAATAGCAGGAACACCGGGGAGCTGTTTTTT. This encodes CASSNSRNTGELFF.

In its sample, this clone was seen a few times. CDR3 sequence (DNA): TGCGCCAGCAGCTTGGACAGGGGGCGGACAGATACGCAGTATTTT. Translated, it gives CASSLDRGRTDTQYF. The genes are TRBV5-1 and TRBJ2-3; 9 nucleotides match TRBD1. Trimming at V came to 0 bases and at J to 3 bases, leaving 2 bases not matched to a gene. The length of the CDR3 is 15 residues. CDR1 and CDR2 (germline): SGHRS, YFSETQ.

The chain joins TRBV5-1 to TRBJ2-7, with 11 bases matching TRBD2. The V and J ends lost 4 bases and 9 bases, in that order; junction bases with no gene match: 9. The germline V gene has CDR1 SGHRS and CDR2 YFSETQ. The CDR3 runs to 14 residues. The CDR3 loop is CASSGTSGGEGQYF. The CDR3 region has the DNA TGCGCCAGCAGCGGGACTAGCGGTGGGGAGGGGCAGTACTTC.

This clone was seen just once. The chain has TRBV6-5 and TRBJ2-1; TRBD2 matches at 8 bases. V lost 5 bases and J lost 4; bases outside the gene matches: 7. The CDR3 extends over 15 amino acids. The germline gives CDR1 MNHEY, CDR2 SVGAGI. In DNA, the CDR3 is TGTGCCAGCAGTAATATAGCGGGGATATACAATGAGCAGTTCTTC. It specifies CASSNIAGIYNEQFF.

The chain joins TRBV19 to TRBJ1-5, with D possibly matching TRBD1 (6 bases). Trimming took off 6 bases at V and 1 base at J, with 13 bases between the two ends. Germline V gives CDR1 LNHDA, CDR2 SQIVND (reference sequence). This CDR3 has 15 residues. This CDR3 is CASRPRDMSNQPQHF. CDR3 nucleotide sequence: TGTGCCAGTAGACCCAGGGACATGAGCAATCAGCCCCAGCATTTT.

The chain has TRBV5-1 and TRBJ2-5; 10 nucleotides align to TRBD2. Per the germline V gene, CDR1 is SGHRS and CDR2 is YFSETQ. This CDR3 has 15 amino acids. The J segment lost 1 base and the V segment lost 0 bases, leaving 0 bases of the junction unmatched. The CDR3 spells CASSLASGGQETQYF. CDR3 DNA: TGCGCCAGCAGCTTGGCTAGCGGGGGCCAAGAGACCCAGTACTTC.

The rearrangement joins TRBV5-1 to TRBJ2-5; no reliable D call. The V gene's germline CDR1 is SGHRS and CDR2 YFSETQ. V shed 9 bases and J shed 7 bases, with 16 bases lying between them. The CDR3 runs to 12 residues. The CDR3: CATMTPSGTQYF. As DNA, the CDR3 is TGCGCCACAATGACCCCGTCAGGGACCCAGTACTTC. Full variable domain (rest looked up from reference TRBV5-1 and TRBJ2-5): KAGVTQTPRYLIKTRGQQVTLSCSPISGHRSVSWYQQTPGQGLQFLFEYFSETQRNKGNFPGRFSGRQFSNSRSEMNVSTLELGDSALYLCATMTPSGTQYFGPGTRLLVL.

The chain couples TRBV7-6 to TRBJ2-3, with a possible D match to TRBD2 (6 bases). The CDR3 contains 15 residues. CDR1 is SGHVS and CDR2 is FNYEAQ in the germline V gene. V was pared by 5 bases and J by 5 bases, with 17 bases between. CDR3 nucleotides: TGTGCCAGCAGCCGCCTATTCTCGCGGGAAGATACGCAGTATTTT. Protein sequence: CASSRLFSREDTQYF.

About this clone: Other DNA sequences within the sample encode an identical CDR3. J is TRBJ1-6 and V is TRBV7-2, with unresolved D. CDR3 length: 13 amino acids. The ends were cut back, 4 bases at V and 7 bases at J, with 8 bases in the middle. Per germline, CDR1 SGHTA and CDR2 FQGNSA. CDR3 in DNA: TGTGCCAGCAGCTACACTACAAATTCACCCCTCCACTTT. This translates into CASSYTTNSPLHF.

V usage is TRBV9 and J usage is TRBJ2-6; D is perhaps TRBD2 (6 bases). This CDR3 has 16 residues. V lost 0 bases and J lost 4, with 11 bases in between. Germline V lookup: CDR1 SGDLS, CDR2 YYNGEE. The CDR3 DNA sequence: TGTGCCAGCAGCGTAGACGGAGGGACCGGGGCCAACGTCCTGACTTTC. Protein: CASSVDGGTGANVLTF.

This clone was observed a handful of times. This rearrangement joins TRBV5-6 to TRBJ1-1; the D is unclear. CDR1 and CDR2 (germline): SGHDT, YYEEEE. The CDR3 totals 16 residues. V lost 1 base to trimming and J lost 2 bases, with 15 bases between them. The CDR3 protein is CASSLLETRTNTEAFF. In DNA form, the CDR3 reads TGTGCCAGCAGCTTGCTTGAGACCAGGACTAACACTGAAGCTTTCTTT.

This chain connects TRBV5-6 to TRBJ1-1; D gene unclear. This CDR3 has 14 residues. Germline-derived CDR1 and CDR2 are SGHDT and YYEEEE. Between the trimmed V and J ends, which lost 6 bases and 1 base, there was a span of 13 bases. The CDR3 region is CASTLEQRNTEAFF. The CDR3 bases are TGTGCCAGCACTCTGGAGCAGCGGAACACTGAAGCTTTCTTT.